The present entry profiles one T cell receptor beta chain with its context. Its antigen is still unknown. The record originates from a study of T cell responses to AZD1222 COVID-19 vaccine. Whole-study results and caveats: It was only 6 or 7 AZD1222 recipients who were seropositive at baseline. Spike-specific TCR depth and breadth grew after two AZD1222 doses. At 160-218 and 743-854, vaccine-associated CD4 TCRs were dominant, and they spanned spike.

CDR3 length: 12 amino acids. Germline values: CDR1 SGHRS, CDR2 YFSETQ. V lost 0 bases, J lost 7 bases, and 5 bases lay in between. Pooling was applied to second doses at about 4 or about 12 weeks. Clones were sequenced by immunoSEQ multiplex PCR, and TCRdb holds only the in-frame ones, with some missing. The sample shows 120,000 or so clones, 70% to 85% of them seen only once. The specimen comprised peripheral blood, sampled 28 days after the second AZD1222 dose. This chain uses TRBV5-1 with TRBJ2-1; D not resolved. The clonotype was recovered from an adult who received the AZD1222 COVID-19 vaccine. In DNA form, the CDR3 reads TGCGCCAGCAGCTTGGAATTAAATGAGCAGTTCTTC. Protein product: CASSLELNEQFF.